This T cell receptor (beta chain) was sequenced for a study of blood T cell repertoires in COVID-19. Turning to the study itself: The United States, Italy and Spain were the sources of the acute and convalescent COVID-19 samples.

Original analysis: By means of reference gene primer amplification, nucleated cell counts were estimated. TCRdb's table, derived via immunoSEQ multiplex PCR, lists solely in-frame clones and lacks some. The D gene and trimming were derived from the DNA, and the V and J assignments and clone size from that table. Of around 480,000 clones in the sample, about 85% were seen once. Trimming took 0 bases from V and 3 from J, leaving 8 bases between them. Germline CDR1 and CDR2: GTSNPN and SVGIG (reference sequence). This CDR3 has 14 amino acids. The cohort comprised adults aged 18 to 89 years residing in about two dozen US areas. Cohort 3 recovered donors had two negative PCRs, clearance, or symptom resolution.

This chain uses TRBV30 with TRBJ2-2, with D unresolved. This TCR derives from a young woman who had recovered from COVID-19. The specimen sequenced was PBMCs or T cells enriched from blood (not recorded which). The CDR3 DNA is TGTGCCTGGAGTGTTGGCTCTTACACCGGGGAGCTGTTTTTT. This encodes CAWSVGSYTGELFF.